These T cell receptor beta chains were read from a single sample in a study of blood T cell repertoires in COVID-19. The repertoire was sequenced with immunoSEQ multiplex PCR; TCRdb's copy has only in-frame clones and lacks some. The repertoire holds roughly 71,000 clones, with approximately 85% as singletons. Sequencing used peripheral blood. Every receptor here comes from a man aged 45-65 years with acute or convalescent COVID-19. CDR3s include the opening cysteine and the closing phenylalanine or tryptophan. Each record gives: J gene, clone size, V gene, D gene, CDR3 DNA, CDR3 protein. A D gene is named only where the DNA matches it firmly. Expanded clones are given a class, and other clones once, few, many or no size at all.

>TRBJ2-2|-|TRBV11-2|-
TGTGCCAGCAGCTTAGTCGGACACACAAACACCGGGGAGCTGTTTTTT
CASSLVGHTNTGELFF
>TRBJ1-2|-|TRBV6-2/TRBV6-3|TRBD1
TGTGCCAGCAGTCCCGCAGGACAGGTCCTGGGTGGTGGCTACACCTTC
CASSPAGQVLGGGYTF
>TRBJ2-1|-|TRBV7-2|TRBD1
TGTGCCAGCAGCATCTTCCAGGGGGCGGTGGATGAGCAGTTCTTC
CASSIFQGAVDEQFF
>TRBJ2-2|once|TRBV5-1|TRBD1
TGCGCCAGCAGCTTGGAGGGGGCCTTCACCGGGGAGCTGTTTTTT
CASSLEGAFTGELFF
>TRBJ2-3|-|TRBV5-1|-
TGCGCCAGCAGCACAGGGACACTGGATACGCAGTATTTT
CASSTGTLDTQYF
>TRBJ2-3|-|TRBV30|TRBD1
TGTGCCTGGAGTTCCGGGACAGGGGCCACAGATACGCAGTATTTT
CAWSSGTGATDTQYF
>TRBJ2-3|-|TRBV7-3|-
TGTGCCAGCAGCTTAATGAGTCAGGGCACAGATACGCAGTATTTT
CASSLMSQGTDTQYF
>TRBJ2-7|-|TRBV2|-
TGTGCCAGCAGTCCGTGGGGGGATGCCTACGAGCAGTACTTC
CASSPWGDAYEQYF
>TRBJ1-4|-|TRBV7-9|-
TGTGCCAGCAGGGCCAGTGGAGGGCCTAATGAAAAACTGTTTTTT
CASRASGGPNEKLFF
>TRBJ2-1|-|TRBV5-1|TRBD1
TGCGCCAGCAGCAGACGGGGGACAGGGGGCGGTGAGCAGTTCTTC
CASSRRGTGGGEQFF
>TRBJ2-3|-|TRBV14|TRBD1
TGTGCCAGCAGCCACTATACAGGGGGCACAGATACGCAGTATTTT
CASSHYTGGTDTQYF
>TRBJ2-3|-|TRBV29-1|-
TGCAGCGGCGGGACAGCCACAGATACGCAGTATTTT
CSGGTATDTQYF
>TRBJ2-7|-|TRBV3-1/TRBV3-2|-
TGTGCCAGCAGCCAAGATGGACAGAACTACGAGCAGTACTTC
CASSQDGQNYEQYF
>TRBJ1-1|-|TRBV7-6|-
TGTGCCAGCAGCTCCAGGGTGAACACTGAAGCTTTCTTT
CASSSRVNTEAFF
>TRBJ1-1|-|TRBV9|TRBD1
TGTGCCAGCAGCGTAGGGACAGGTGGGCACACTGAAGCTTTCTTT
CASSVGTGGHTEAFF
>TRBJ1-2|-|TRBV5-1|TRBD1
TGCGCCAGCAGCCACACTTCCCTCGACAGGGTCTATGGCTACACCTTC
CASSHTSLDRVYGYTF
>TRBJ2-5|-|TRBV7-9|TRBD1
TGTGCCAGCAGCTTAGCAGGACAGGGGGAGACCCAGTACTTC
CASSLAGQGETQYF
>TRBJ2-5|-|TRBV30|TRBD2
TGTGCCTGGAGCTGGCTAGCGGGGGGAGGGCAAGAGACCCAGTACTTC
CAWSWLAGGGQETQYF
>TRBJ2-1|-|TRBV6-4|-
TGTGCCAGCAGTGAATCCGGGGTGCACAATGAGCAGTTCTTC
CASSESGVHNEQFF
>TRBJ1-1|-|TRBV10-3|-
TGTGCCATCAGCGCAGGGGATGAAGCTTTCTTT
CAISAGDEAFF
>TRBJ2-5|-|TRBV28|TRBD1
TGTGCCAGCAGCTCGGACAGGGGGGAGACCCAGTACTTC
CASSSDRGETQYF